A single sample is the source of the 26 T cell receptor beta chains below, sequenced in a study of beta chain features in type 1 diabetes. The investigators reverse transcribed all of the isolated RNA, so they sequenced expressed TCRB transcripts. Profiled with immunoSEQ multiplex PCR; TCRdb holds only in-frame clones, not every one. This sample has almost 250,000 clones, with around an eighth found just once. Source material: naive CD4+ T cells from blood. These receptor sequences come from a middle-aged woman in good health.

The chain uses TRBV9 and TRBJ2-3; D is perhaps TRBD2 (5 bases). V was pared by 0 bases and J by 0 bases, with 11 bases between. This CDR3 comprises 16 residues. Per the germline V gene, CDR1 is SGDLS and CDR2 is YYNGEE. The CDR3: CASSVGRGSSTDTQYF. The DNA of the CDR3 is TGTGCCAGCAGCGTAGGCCGGGGTTCTAGCACAGATACGCAGTATTTT.

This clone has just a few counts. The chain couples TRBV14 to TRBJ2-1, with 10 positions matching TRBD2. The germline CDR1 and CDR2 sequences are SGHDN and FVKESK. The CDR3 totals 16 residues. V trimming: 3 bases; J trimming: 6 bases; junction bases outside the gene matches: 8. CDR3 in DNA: TGTGCCAGCAGCCAGATAAGCGGGGGGGCCAGCAATGAGCAGTTCTTC. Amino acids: CASSQISGGASNEQFF.

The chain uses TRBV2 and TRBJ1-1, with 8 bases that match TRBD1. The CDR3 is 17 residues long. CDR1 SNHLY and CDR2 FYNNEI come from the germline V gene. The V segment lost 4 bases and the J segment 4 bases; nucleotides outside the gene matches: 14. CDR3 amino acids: CASSVGQGISWGTEAFF. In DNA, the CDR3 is TGTGCCAGCAGTGTCGGACAGGGAATCTCTTGGGGCACTGAAGCTTTCTTT.

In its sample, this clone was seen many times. CDR3 sequence (DNA): TGCAGCGTTGCAGCAGGGTCCACAGATACGCAGTATTTT. Amino acids: CSVAAGSTDTQYF. V and J are TRBV29-1 and TRBJ2-3, with D tentatively TRBD1 (5 bases). V dropped 4 bases and J dropped 2 bases, with 10 bases sitting between them. This CDR3 is built from 13 residues. Germline V gene data show CDR1 as SQVTM and CDR2 as ANQGSEA.

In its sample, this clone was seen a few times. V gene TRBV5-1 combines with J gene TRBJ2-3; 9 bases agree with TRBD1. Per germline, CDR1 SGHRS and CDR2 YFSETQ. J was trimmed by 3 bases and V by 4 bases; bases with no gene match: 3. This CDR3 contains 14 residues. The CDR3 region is CASSADRGTDTQYF. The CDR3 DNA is TGCGCCAGCAGCGCGGACAGGGGTACAGATACGCAGTATTTT.

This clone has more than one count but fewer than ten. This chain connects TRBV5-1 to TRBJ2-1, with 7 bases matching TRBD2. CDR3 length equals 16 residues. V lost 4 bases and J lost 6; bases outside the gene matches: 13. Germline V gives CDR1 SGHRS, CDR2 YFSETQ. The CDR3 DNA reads TGCGCCAGCAGCAGTGGCGGGGGAACCTCCAGCAATGAGCAGTTCTTC. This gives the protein CASSSGGGTSSNEQFF.

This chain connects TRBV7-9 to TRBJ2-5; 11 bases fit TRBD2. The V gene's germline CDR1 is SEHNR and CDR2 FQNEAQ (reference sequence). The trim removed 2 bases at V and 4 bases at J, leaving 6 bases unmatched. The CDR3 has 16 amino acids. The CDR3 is CASSLLAGGSGETQYF. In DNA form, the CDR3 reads TGTGCCAGCAGCTTACTAGCGGGGGGTTCGGGAGAGACCCAGTACTTC.

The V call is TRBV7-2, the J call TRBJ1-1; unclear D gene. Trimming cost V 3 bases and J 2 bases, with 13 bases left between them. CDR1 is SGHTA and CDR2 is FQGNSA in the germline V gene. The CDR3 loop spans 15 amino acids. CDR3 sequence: CASSFGIGLNTEAFF. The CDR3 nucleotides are TGTGCCAGCAGCTTTGGAATCGGACTAAACACTGAAGCTTTCTTT.

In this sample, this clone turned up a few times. The DNA of the CDR3 is TGTGCCAGCAAGGAGGGGCCCGCTGAGCACGAGCAGTACTTC. It specifies CASKEGPAEHEQYF. The J gene is TRBJ2-7, the V gene TRBV2; TRBD2 is a possible D gene (6 bases). Per the germline V gene, CDR1 is SNHLY and CDR2 is FYNNEI. The CDR3 length is 14 residues. V was trimmed by 7 bases and J by 5 bases, leaving 18 bases between them.

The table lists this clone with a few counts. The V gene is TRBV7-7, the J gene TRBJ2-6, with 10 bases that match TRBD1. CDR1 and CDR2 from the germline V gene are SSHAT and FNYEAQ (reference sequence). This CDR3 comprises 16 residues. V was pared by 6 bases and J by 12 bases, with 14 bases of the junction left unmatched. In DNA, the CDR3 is TGTGCCAGCAGTAAGGGGGGACAGGGGTTTCTCGGCGTCCTGACTTTC. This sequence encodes CASSKGGQGFLGVLTF.

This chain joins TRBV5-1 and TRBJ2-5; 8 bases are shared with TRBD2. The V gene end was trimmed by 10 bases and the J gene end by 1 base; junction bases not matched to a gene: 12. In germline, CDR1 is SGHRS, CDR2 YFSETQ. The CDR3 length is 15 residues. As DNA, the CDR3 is TGCGCCGTCAAATCGACGGGGGGGGTCCAAGAGACCCAGTACTTC. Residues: CAVKSTGGVQETQYF.

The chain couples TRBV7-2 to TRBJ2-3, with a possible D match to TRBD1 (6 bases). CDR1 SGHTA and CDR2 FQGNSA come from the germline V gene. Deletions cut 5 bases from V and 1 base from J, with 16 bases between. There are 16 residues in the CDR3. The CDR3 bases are TGTGCCAGCAGCCTTAAACAGGGCCTCGGCACAGATACGCAGTATTTT. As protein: CASSLKQGLGTDTQYF.

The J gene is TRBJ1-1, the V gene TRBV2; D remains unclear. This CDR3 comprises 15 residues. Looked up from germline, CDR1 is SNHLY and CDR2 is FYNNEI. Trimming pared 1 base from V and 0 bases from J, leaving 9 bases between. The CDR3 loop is CASSEDRGMNTEAFF. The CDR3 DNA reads TGTGCCAGCAGTGAAGATCGGGGAATGAACACTGAAGCTTTCTTT. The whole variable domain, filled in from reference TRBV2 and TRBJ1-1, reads EPEVTQTPSHQVTQMGQEVILRCVPISNHLYFYWYRQILGQKVEFLVSFYNNEISEKSEIFDDQFSVERPDGSNFTLKIRSTKLEDSAMYFCASSEDRGMNTEAFFGQGTRLTVV.

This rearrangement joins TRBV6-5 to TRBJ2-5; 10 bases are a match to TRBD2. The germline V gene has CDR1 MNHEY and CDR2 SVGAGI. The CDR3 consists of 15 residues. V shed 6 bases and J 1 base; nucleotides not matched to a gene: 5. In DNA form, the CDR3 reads TGTGCCAGCAGCCGTAGCGGGGGGATCCAAGAGACCCAGTACTTC. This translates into CASSRSGGIQETQYF.

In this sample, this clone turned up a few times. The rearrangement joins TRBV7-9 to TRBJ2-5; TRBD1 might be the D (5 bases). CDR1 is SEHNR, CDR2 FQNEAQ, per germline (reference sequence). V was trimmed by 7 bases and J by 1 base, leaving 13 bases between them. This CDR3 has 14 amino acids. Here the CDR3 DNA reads TGTGCCAGCACCAAGGGGCCATCCCAAGAGACCCAGTACTTC. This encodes CASTKGPSQETQYF.

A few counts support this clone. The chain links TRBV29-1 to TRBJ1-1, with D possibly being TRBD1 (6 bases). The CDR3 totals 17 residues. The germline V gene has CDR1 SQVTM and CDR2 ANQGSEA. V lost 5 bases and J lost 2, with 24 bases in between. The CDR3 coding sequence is TGCAGCGTTCTCGAGGACCAGGGGTTGGCCCGCAACACTGAAGCTTTCTTT. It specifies CSVLEDQGLARNTEAFF.

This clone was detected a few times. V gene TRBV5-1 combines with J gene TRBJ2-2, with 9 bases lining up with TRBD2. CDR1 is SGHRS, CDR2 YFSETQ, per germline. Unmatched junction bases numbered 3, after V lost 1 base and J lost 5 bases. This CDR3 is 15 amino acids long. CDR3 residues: CASSLSLAGTGELFF. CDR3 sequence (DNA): TGCGCCAGCAGCTTGTCTCTAGCGGGGACCGGGGAGCTGTTTTTT.

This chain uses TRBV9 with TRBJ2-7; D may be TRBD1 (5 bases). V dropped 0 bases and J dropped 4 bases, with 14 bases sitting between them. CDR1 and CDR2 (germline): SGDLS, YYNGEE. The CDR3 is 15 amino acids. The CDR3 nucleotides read TGTGCCAGCAGCGTAGGCCAGGGTGCTACGTACGAGCAGTACTTC. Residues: CASSVGQGATYEQYF.

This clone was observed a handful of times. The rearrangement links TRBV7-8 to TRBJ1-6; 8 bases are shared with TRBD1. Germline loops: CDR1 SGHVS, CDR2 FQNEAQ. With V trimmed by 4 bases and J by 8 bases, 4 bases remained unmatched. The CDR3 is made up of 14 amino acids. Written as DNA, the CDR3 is TGTGCCAGCAGCTGGACAGGGACCTATTCACCCCTCCACTTT. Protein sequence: CASSWTGTYSPLHF.

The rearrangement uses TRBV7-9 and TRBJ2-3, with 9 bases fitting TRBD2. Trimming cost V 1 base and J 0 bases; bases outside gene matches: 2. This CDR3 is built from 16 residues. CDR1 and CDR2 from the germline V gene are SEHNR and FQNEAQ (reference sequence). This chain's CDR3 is CASSLERGASTDTQYF. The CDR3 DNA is TGTGCCAGCAGCTTAGAGCGGGGGGCCAGCACAGATACGCAGTATTTT. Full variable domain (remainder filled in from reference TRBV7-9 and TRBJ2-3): DTGVSQNPRHKITKRGQNVTFRCDPISEHNRLYWYRQTLGQGPEFLTYFQNEAQLEKSRLLSDRFSAERPKGSFSTLEIQRTEQGDSAMYLCASSLERGASTDTQYFGPGTRLTVL.

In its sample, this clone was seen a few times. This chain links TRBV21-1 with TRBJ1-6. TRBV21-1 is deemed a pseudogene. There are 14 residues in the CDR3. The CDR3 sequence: CASRGQRDNSPLHF. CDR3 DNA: TGTGCCAGCAGGGGGCAGCGGGATAATTCACCCCTCCACTTT.

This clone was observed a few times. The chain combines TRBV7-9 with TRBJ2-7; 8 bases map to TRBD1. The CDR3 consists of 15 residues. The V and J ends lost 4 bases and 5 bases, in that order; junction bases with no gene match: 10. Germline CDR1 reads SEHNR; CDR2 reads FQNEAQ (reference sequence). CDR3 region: CASSSVGGQAHEQYF. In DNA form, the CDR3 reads TGTGCCAGCAGCTCCGTGGGGGGACAGGCCCACGAGCAGTACTTC.

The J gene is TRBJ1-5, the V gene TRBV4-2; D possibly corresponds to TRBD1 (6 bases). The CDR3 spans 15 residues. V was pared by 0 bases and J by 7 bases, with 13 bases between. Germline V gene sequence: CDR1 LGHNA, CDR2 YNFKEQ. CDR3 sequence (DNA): TGTGCCAGCAGCCAAGATGGGCAGGGGTTACAGCCCCAGCATTTT. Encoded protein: CASSQDGQGLQPQHF.

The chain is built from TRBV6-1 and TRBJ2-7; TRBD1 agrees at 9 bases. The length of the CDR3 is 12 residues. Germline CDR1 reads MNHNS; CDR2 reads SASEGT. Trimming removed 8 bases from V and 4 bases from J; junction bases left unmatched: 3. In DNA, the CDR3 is TGTGCCAGCGGGACAGGGTCATACGAGCAGTACTTC. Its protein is CASGTGSYEQYF.

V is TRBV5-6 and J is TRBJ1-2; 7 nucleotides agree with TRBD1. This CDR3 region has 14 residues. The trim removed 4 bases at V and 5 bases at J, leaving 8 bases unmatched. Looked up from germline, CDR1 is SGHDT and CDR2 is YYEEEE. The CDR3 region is CASSAKTGLYGYTF. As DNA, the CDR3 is TGTGCCAGCAGCGCTAAGACAGGGCTTTATGGCTACACCTTC.

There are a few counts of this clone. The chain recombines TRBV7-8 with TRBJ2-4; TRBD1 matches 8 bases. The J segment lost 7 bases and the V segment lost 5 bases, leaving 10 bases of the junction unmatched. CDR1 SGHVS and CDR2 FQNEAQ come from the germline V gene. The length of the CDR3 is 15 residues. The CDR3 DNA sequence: TGTGCCAGCAGCACCGGACAGGGTGCGGGTAACATTCAGTACTTC. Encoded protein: CASSTGQGAGNIQYF. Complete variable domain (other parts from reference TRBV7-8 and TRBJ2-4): GAGVSQSPRYKVAKRGQDVALRCDPISGHVSLFWYQQALGQGPEFLTYFQNEAQLDKSGLPSDRFFAERPEGSVSTLKIQRTQQEDSAVYLCASSTGQGAGNIQYFGAGTRLSVL.